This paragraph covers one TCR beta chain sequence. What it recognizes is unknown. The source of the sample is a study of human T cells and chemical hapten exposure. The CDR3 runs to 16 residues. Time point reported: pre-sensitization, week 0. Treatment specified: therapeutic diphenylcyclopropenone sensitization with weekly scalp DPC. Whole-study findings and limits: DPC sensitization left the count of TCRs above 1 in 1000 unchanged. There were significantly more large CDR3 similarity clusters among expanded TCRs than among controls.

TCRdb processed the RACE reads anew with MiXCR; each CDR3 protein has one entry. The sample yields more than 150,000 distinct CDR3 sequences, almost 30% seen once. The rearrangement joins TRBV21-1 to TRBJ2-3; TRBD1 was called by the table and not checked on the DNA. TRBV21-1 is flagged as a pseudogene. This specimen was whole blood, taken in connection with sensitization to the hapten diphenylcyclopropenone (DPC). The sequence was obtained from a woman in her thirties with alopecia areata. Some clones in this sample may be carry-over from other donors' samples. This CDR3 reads CASSKHKGQGGDTQYF. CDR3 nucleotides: TGTGCCAGCAGCAAACATAAGGGACAGGGAGGAGATACGCAGTATTTT.